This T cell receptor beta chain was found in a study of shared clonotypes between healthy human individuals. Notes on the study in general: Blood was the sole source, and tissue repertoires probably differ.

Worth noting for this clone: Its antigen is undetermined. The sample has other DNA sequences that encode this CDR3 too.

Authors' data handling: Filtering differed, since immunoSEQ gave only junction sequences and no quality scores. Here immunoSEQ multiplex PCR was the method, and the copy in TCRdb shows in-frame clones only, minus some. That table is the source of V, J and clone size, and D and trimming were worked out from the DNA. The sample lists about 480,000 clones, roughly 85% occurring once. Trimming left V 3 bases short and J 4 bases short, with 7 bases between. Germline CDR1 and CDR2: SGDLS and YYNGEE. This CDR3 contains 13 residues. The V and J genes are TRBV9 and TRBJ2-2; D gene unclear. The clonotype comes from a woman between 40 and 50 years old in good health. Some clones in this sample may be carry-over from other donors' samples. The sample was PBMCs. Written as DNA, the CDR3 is TGTGCCAGCAGCGCCGCTTTCACCGGGGAGCTGTTTTTT. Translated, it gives CASSAAFTGELFF.